The 2 T cell receptor beta chains below were found in one sample sequenced in a study of regulatory T cells in long-lasting Graves disease. Indicated time point: newly diagnosed GD, antithyroid drugs for less than 3 months. The TCR library used RNA extracted from PBMCs. Construction of TCR beta libraries relied on iRepertoire HTBI primers and on Arm-PCR targeting CDR3 regions. Each CDR3 protein gets one entry after TCRdb re-called the multiplex PCR reads with MiXCR. The sample has around 480,000 distinct CDR3 sequences, 16% seen once. The same specimen was also included in a second study, on T cells in Graves' hyperthyroidism and ophthalmopathy.

The starting material was peripheral blood mononuclear cells (PBMCs), obtained at new diagnosis, from a patient treated with antithyroid drugs. Receptors were obtained from a woman aged 35-65 years with Graves disease.

The CDR3 region is CASRHRTAVNSNQPQHF. CDR3 DNA sequence: TGTGCCAGTAGGCACAGGACGGCTGTGAATAGCAATCAGCCCCAGCATTTT. This chain links TRBV19 with TRBJ1-5; TRBD1 is a possible D gene (5 bases). In germline, CDR1 is LNHDA, CDR2 SQIVND (reference sequence). V lost 6 bases to trimming and J lost 0 bases, with 18 bases between them. The CDR3 has 17 amino acids. Combining the CDR3 with reference TRBV19 and TRBJ1-5 gives the whole variable domain DGGITQSPKYLFRKEGQNVTLSCEQNLNHDAMYWYRQDPGQGLRLIYYSQIVNDFQKGDIAEGYSVSREKKESFPLTVTSAQKNPTAFYLCASRHRTAVNSNQPQHFGDGTRLSIL.

This clonotype was found many times. The chain joins TRBV3-1 to TRBJ2-1; D unresolved. The CDR3 is 11 amino acids. Germline V gives CDR1 LGHDT, CDR2 YNNKEL (reference sequence). The ends were cut back, 3 bases at V and 12 bases at J, with 9 bases in the middle. The CDR3 loop is CASSHNLRQFF. CDR3 DNA: TGTGCCAGCAGCCACAACCTACGGCAGTTCTTC.